The following is a T cell receptor beta chain sequence with its context. Antigen unknown. This record comes from a study of shared clonotypes between healthy human individuals. Study conclusions and caveats: Clonotype sharing across donors was expected to vary with sequencing depth.

CD4+ cells yielded CD45RA+ naive and CD45RA-negative memory subsets. Data came from immunoSEQ multiplex PCR; TCRdb stores just in-frame clones and leaves some out. The sample yields more than 2 million clones, 95% seen once. Sequenced: naive CD4+ T cells sorted from blood. Subset reported: CD45RA+ positively selected. This clonotype originated in a man aged 18 to 30 in good health.

The chain's CDR3 is CASSPLQSLGYTF. The CDR3 bases are TGTGCCAGCAGCCCCTTACAGTCCCTTGGCTACACCTTC. The V and J genes are TRBV28 and TRBJ1-2; the D is unclear. CDR1 and CDR2 (germline): MDHEN, SYDVKM. Deletions cut 6 bases from V and 7 bases from J, with 15 bases between. This CDR3 has 13 amino acids.